Listed below are T cell receptor beta chains from one sample, sequenced in a study of PD-1 blockade in classical Hodgkin lymphoma. Method: immunoSEQ multiplex PCR; TCRdb's copy keeps in-frame clones and lacks some. This table holds around 21,000 clones, 90% to 95% found once. The source material was CD4+ T cells from blood. These receptors were taken from a human donor with classical Hodgkin lymphoma. Each CDR3 is given with its conserved first and last residue. D genes are given only for firm matches.

v_gene	d_gene	CDR3aa
TRBV7-6	.	CASSLGQGSYGYTF
TRBV30	TRBD1	CAWSQGQGGTNTEAFF
TRBV5-5	.	CASSLEAGAYYGYTF
TRBV5-4	TRBD2	CASSPGLAGVSMFEYF
TRBV29-1	TRBD2	CSVRASGNTDTQYF
TRBV30	TRBD1	CAWSLRDREGQPQHF
TRBV4-3	.	CASSQDWILGDTQYF
TRBV2	.	CASVGYSNEQFF
TRBV6-6	.	CASSTGVSWYF
TRBV7-9	TRBD2	CASSSGTTPYEQYF
TRBV18	TRBD1	CASSPALGTGSYEQYF
TRBV19	TRBD2	CASSPGLAGGDTQYF